This T cell receptor beta chain was identified during a study of T cells in Graves' hyperthyroidism and ophthalmopathy. As for the study in general: It was at initial diagnosis, before any treatment, that peripheral blood was collected.

This clonotype showed up just a few times. Amplification targeted TCR beta CDR3 regions from RNA transcripts. The primer set for the first-round RT-PCR of the TCR CDR3 was HTBI. TCRdb fed the multiplex PCR reads into MiXCR, producing one record per CDR3 protein. The sample consists of hundreds of thousands of distinct CDR3 sequences, roughly 37% of them appearing once. The CDR3 runs 17 residues. The germline gives CDR1 SGHTA, CDR2 FQGNSA. V lost 4 bases to trimming and J lost 1 base, with 19 bases between them. The sequence was obtained from a man aged 18 to 29 with Graves' hyperthyroidism. The sequenced sample was blood. The chain couples TRBV7-2 to TRBJ1-1; D is undetermined. CDR3 amino acids: CASSSDPRIAANTEAFF. The CDR3, as DNA: TGTGCCAGCAGCTCCGACCCCCGGATCGCGGCGAACACTGAAGCTTTCTTT.